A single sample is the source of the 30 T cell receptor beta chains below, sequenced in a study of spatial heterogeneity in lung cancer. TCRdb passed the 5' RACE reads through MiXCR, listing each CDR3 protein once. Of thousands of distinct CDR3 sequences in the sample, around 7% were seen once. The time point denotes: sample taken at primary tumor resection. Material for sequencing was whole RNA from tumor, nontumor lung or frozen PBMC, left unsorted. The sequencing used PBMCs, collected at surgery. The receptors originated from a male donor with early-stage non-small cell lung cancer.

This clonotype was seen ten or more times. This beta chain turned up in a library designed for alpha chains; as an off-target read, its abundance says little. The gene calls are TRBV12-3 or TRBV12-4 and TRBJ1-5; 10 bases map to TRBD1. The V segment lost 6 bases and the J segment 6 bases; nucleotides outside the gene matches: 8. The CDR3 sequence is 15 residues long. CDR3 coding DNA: TGTGCCAGCAGCCCCGGGACAGGGGATGGTCAGCCCCAGCATTTT. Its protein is CASSPGTGDGQPQHF.

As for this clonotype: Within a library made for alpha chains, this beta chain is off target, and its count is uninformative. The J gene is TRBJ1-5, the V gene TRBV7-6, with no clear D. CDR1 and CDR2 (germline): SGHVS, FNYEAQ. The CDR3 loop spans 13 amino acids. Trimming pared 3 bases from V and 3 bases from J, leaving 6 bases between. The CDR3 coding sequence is TGTGCCAGCAGCTTGTCGGACAATCAGCCCCAGCATTTT. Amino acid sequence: CASSLSDNQPQHF.

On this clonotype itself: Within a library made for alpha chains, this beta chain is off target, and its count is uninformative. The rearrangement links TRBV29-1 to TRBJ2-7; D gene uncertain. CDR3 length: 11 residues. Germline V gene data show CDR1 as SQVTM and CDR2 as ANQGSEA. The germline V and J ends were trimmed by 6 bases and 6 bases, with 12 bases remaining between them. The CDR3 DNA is TGCAGCGTCCAGGCCTACTCCGAGCAGTACTTC. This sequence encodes CSVQAYSEQYF.

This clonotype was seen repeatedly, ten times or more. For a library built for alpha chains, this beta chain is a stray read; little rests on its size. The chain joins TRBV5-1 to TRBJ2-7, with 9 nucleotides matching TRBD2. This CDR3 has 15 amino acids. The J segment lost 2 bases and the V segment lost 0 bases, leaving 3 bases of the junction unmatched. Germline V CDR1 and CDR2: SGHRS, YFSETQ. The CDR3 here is CASSLGLAATYEQYF. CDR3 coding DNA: TGCGCCAGCAGCTTGGGACTAGCGGCTACCTACGAGCAGTACTTC.

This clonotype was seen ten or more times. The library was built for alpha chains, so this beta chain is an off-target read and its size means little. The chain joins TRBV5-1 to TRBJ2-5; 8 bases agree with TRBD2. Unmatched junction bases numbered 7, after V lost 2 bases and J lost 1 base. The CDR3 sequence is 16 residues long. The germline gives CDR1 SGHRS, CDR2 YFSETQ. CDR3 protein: CASSFGTSGFQETQYF. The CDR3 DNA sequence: TGCGCCAGCAGCTTCGGTACTAGCGGTTTCCAAGAGACCCAGTACTTC.

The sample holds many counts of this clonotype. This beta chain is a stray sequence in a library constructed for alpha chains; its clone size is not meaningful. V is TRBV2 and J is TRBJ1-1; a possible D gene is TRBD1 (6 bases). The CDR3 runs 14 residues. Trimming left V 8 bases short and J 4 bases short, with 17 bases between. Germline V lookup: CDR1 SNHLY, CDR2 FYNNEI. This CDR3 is CASLIMGGGTEAFF. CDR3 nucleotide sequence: TGTGCCAGCCTAATCATGGGAGGGGGCACTGAAGCTTTCTTT.

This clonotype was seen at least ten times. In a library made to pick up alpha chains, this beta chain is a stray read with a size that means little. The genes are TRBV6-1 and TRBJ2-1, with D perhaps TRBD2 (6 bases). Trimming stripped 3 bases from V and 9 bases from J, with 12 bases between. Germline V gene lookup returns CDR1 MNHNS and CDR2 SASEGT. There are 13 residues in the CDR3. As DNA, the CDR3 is TGTGCCAGCAGTGAGATCGTGGGGGGTGAGCAGTTCTTC. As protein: CASSEIVGGEQFF.

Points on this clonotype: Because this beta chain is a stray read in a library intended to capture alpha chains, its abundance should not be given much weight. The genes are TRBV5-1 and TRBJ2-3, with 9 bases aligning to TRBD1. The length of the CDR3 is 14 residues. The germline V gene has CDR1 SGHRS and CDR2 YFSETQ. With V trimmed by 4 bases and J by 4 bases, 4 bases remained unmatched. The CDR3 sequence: CASSTGQGSDTQYF. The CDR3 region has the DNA TGCGCCAGCAGCACTGGACAGGGGTCAGATACGCAGTATTTT.

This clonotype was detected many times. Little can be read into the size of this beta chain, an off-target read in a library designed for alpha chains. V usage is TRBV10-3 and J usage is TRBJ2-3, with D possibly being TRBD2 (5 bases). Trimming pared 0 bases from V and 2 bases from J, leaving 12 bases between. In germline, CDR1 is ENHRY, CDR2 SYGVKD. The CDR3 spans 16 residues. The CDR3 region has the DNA TGTGCCATCAGTGAGTCGGGGAGCGGACCCACAGATACGCAGTATTTT. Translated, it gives CAISESGSGPTDTQYF.

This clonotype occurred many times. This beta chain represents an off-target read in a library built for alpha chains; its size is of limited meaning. This CDR3 is CSASGTSGSRLAEQYF. CDR3 DNA sequence: TGCAGTGCTTCCGGGACTAGCGGGAGTCGGCTTGCCGAGCAGTACTTC. V and J are TRBV20-1 and TRBJ2-7; 14 nucleotides line up with TRBD2. Looked up from germline, CDR1 is DFQATT and CDR2 is SNEGSKA (reference sequence). Trimming removed 5 bases from V and 6 bases from J; junction bases left unmatched: 12. This CDR3 has 16 amino acids.

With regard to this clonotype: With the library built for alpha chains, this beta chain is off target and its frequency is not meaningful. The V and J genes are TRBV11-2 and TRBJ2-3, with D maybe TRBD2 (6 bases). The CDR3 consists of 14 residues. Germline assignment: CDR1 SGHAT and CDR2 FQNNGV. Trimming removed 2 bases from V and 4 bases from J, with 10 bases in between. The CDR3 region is CASSLLGGADTQYF. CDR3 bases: TGTGCCAGCAGCTTATTGGGAGGCGCAGATACGCAGTATTTT.

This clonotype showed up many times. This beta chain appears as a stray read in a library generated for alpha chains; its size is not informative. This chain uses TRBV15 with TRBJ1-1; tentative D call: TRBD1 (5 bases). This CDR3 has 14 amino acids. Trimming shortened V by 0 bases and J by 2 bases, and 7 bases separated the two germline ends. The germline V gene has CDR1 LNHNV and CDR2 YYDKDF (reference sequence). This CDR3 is CATSRDGGNTEAFF. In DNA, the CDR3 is TGTGCCACCAGCAGAGATGGGGGAAACACTGAAGCTTTCTTT.

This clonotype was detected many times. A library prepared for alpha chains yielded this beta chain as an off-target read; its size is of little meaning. The CDR3 region is CASSQATATQTQYF. CDR3 coding DNA: TGTGCCAGCAGCCAAGCGACCGCGACTCAGACCCAGTACTTC. V and J are TRBV14 and TRBJ2-5; D unresolved. CDR1 and CDR2 from the germline V gene are SGHDN and FVKESK. Trimming left V 1 base short and J 6 bases short, with 12 bases between. The CDR3 consists of 14 residues.

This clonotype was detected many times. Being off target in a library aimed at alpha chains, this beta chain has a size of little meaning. In DNA form, the CDR3 reads TGTGCCAGCAGCCTAGACAGGGCGGAGACCCAGTACTTC. Protein product: CASSLDRAETQYF. V usage is TRBV7-2 and J usage is TRBJ2-5, with 7 bases that match TRBD1. This CDR3 region has 13 residues. V dropped 5 bases and J dropped 5; count of bases not matched to a gene: 5. CDR1 SGHTA and CDR2 FQGNSA come from the germline V gene.

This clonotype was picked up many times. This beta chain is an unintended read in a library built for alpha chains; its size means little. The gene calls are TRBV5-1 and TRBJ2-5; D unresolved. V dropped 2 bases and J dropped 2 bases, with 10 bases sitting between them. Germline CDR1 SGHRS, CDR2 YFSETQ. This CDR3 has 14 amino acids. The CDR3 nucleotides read TGCGCCAGCAGCTTCAATAGCCTGCAAGAGACCCAGTACTTC. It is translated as CASSFNSLQETQYF.

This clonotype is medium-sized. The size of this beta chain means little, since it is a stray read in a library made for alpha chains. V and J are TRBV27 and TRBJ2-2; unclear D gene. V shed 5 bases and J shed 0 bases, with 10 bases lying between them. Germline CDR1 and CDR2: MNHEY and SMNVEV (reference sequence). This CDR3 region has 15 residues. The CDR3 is CASSARVSNTGELFF. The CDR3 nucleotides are TGTGCCAGCAGTGCCCGGGTCTCGAACACCGGGGAGCTGTTTTTT.

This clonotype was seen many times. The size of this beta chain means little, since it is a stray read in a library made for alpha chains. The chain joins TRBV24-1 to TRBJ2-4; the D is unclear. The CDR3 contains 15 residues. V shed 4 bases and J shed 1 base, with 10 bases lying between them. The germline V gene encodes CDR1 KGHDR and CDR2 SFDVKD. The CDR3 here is CATSDPMDAKNIQYF. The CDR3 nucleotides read TGTGCCACCAGTGACCCGATGGACGCCAAAAACATTCAGTACTTC.

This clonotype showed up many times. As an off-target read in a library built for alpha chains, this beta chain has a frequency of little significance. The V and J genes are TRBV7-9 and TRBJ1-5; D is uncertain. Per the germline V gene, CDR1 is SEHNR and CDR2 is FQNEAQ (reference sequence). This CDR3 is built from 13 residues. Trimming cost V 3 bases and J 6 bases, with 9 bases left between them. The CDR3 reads CASSFTSGQPQHF. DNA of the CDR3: TGTGCCAGCAGCTTCACGTCGGGTCAGCCCCAGCATTTT. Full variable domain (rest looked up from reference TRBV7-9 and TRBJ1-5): DTGVSQNPRHKITKRGQNVTFRCDPISEHNRLYWYRQTLGQGPEFLTYFQNEAQLEKSRLLSDRFSAERPKGSFSTLEIQRTEQGDSAMYLCASSFTSGQPQHFGDGTRLSIL.

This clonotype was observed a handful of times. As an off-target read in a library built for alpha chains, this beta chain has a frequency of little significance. CDR3 coding DNA: TGTGCCAGCAGTCCCGGGGGGATTAGCACAGATACGCAGTATTTT. Amino acids: CASSPGGISTDTQYF. V and J are TRBV11-3 and TRBJ2-3; 7 bases are shared with TRBD2. Unmatched junction bases numbered 6, after V lost 6 bases and J lost 0 bases. This CDR3 is built from 15 residues. Germline-derived CDR1 and CDR2 are SGHNT and YENEEA. The whole variable domain, remainder taken from reference TRBV11-3 and TRBJ2-3, is EAGVVQSPRYKIIEKKQPVAFWCNPISGHNTLYWYLQNLGQGPELLIRYENEEAVDDSQLPKDRFSAERLKGVDSTLKIQPAELGDSAVYLCASSPGGISTDTQYFGPGTRLTVL.

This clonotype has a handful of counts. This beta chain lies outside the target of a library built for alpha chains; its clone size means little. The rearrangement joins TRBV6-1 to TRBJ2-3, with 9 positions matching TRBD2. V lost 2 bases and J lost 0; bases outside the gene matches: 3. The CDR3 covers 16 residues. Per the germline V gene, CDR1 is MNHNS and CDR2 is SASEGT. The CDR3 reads CASSESLAGSTDTQYF. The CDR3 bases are TGTGCCAGCAGTGAATCCCTAGCGGGGAGCACAGATACGCAGTATTTT.

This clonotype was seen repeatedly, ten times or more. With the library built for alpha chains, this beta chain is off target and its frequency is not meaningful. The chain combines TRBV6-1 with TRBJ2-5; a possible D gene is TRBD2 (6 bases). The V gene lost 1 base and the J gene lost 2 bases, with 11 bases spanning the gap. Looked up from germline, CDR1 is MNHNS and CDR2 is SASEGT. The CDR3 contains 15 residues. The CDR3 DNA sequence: TGTGCCAGCAGTGAAGGAGCGGGCCAGCAAGAGACCCAGTACTTC. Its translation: CASSEGAGQQETQYF.

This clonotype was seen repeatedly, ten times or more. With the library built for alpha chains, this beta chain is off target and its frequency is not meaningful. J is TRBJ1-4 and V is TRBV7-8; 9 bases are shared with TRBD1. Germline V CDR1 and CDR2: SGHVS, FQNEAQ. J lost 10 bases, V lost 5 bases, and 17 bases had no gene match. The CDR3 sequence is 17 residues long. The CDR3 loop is CASSPRDRADPAGKLFF. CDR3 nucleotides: TGTGCCAGCAGCCCAAGGGACAGGGCGGACCCTGCAGGAAAACTGTTTTTT. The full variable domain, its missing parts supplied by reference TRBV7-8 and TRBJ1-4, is GAGVSQSPRYKVAKRGQDVALRCDPISGHVSLFWYQQALGQGPEFLTYFQNEAQLDKSGLPSDRFFAERPEGSVSTLKIQRTQQEDSAVYLCASSPRDRADPAGKLFFGSGTQLSVL.

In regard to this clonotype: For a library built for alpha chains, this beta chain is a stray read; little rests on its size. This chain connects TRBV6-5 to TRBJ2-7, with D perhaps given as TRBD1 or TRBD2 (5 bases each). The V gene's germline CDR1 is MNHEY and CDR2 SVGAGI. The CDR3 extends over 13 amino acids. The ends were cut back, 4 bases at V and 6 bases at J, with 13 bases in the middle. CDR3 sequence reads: CASSLDPGGEQYF. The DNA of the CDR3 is TGTGCCAGCAGTTTGGATCCTGGGGGCGAGCAGTACTTC.

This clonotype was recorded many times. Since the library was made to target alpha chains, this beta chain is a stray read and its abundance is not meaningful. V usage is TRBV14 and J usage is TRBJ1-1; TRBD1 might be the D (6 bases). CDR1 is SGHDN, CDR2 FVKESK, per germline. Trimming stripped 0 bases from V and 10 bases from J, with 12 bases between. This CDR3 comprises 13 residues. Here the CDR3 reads CASSQEVEGVAFF. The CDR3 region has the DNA TGTGCCAGCAGCCAAGAGGTTGAGGGGGTAGCTTTCTTT.

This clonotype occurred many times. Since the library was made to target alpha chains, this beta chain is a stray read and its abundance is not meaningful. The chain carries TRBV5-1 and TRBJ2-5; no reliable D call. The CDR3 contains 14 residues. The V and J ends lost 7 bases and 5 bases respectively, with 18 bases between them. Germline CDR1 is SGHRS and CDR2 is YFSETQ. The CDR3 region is CASRDSTVGETQYF. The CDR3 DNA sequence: TGCGCCAGCCGTGATTCTACAGTGGGGGAGACCCAGTACTTC.

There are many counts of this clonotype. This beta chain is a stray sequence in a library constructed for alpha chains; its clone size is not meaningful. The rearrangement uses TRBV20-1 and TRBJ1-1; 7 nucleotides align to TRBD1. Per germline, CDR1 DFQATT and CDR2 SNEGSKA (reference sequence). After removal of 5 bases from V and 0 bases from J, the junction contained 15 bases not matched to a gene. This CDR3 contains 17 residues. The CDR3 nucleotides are TGCAGTGCTCCCGGATCGGACAGGAACACCTTGAACACTGAAGCTTTCTTT. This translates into CSAPGSDRNTLNTEAFF.

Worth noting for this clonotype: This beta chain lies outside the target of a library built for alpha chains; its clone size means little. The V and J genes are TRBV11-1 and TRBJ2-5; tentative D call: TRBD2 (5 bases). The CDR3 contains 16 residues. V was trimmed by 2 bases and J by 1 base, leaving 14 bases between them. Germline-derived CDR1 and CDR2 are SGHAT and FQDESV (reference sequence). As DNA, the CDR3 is TGTGCCAGCAGCTTATCGGTGGGAGTCTCCCAAGAGACCCAGTACTTC. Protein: CASSLSVGVSQETQYF.

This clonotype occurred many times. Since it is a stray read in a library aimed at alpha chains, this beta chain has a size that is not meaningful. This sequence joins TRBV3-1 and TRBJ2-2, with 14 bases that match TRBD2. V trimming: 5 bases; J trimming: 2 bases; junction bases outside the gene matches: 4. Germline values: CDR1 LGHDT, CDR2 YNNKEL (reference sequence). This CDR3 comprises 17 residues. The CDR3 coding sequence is TGTGCCAGCAGCGGGACTAGCGGGGGAACCAACACCGGGGAGCTGTTTTTT. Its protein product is CASSGTSGGTNTGELFF.

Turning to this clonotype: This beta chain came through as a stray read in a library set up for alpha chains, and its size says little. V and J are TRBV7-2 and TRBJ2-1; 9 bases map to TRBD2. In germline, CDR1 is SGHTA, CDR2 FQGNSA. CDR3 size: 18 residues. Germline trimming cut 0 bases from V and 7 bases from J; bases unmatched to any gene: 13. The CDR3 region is CASSLAISWGTSYNEQFF. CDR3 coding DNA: TGTGCCAGCAGCTTAGCGATATCATGGGGGACTAGCTATAATGAGCAGTTCTTC.

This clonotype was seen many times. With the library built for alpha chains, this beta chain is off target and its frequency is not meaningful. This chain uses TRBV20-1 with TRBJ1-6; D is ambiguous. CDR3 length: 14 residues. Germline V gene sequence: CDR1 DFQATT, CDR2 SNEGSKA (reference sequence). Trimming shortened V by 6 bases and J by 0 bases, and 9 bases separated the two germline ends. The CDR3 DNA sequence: TGCAGTGCAAGCAAAGACTCCTATAATTCACCCCTCCACTTT. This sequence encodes CSASKDSYNSPLHF.